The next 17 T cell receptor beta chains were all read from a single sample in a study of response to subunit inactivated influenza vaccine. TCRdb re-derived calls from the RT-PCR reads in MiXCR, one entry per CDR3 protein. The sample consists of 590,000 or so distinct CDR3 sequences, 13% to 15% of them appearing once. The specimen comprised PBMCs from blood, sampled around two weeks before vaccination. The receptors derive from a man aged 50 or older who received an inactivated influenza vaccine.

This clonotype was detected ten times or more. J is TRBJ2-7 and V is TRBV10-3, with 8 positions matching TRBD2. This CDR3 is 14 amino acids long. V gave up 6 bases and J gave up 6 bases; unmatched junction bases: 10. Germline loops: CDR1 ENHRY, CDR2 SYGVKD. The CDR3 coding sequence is TGTGCCATCAGAGCCGGGACTAGTCGATCCGAGCAGTACTTC. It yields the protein CAIRAGTSRSEQYF.

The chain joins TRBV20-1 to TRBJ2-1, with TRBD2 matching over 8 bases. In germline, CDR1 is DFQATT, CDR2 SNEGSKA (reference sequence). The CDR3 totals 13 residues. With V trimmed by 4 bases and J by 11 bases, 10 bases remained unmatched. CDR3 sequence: CSATLTSANKQFF. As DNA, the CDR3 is TGCAGTGCTACCCTGACTAGCGCGAATAAGCAGTTCTTC.

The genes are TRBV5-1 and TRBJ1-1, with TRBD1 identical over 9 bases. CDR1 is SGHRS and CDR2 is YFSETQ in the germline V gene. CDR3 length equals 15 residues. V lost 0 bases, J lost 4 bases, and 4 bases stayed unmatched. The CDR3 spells CASSLVATGGTEAFF. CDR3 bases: TGCGCCAGCAGCTTGGTGGCGACAGGGGGCACTGAAGCTTTCTTT.

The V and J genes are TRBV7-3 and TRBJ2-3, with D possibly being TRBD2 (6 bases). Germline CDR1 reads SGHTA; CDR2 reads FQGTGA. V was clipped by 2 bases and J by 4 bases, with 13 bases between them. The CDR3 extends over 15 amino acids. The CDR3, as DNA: TGTGCCAGCAGCTTAGGGGCTAGCGTACCAGATACGCAGTATTTT. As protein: CASSLGASVPDTQYF.

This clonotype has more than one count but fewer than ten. CDR3 DNA: TGCGCCAGCAGCCAAGAGTTCGGGGGGGCGAGCGGCTACACCTTC. Residues: CASSQEFGGASGYTF. J is TRBJ1-2 and V is TRBV4-3; a possible D gene is TRBD1 (6 bases). With 0 bases removed from V and 8 bases from J, the gap between germline ends came to 16 bases. The length of the CDR3 is 15 residues. In germline, CDR1 is LGHNA, CDR2 YSLEER.

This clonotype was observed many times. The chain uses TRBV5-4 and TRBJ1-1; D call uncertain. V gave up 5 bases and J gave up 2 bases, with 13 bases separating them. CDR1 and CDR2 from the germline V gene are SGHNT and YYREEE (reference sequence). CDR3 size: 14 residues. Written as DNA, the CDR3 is TGTGCCAGCAGACCTCAGGTGACCAACACTGAAGCTTTCTTT. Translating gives CASRPQVTNTEAFF.

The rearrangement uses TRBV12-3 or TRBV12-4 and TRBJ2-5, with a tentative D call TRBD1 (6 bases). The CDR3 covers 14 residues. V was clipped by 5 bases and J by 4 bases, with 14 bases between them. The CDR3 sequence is CASSLTGRGETQYF. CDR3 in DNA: TGTGCCAGCAGTCTTACCGGCAGGGGAGAGACCCAGTACTTC.

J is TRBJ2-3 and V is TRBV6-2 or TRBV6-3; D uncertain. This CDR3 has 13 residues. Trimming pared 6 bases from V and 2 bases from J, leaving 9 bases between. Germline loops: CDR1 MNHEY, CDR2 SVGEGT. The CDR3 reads CASRFRATDTQYF. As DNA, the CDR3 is TGTGCCAGCAGATTCCGGGCCACAGATACGCAGTATTTT.

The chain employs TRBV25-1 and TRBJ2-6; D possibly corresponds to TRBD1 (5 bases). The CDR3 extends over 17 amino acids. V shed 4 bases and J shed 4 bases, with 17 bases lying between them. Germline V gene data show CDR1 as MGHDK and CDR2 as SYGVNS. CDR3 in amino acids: CASSVKTGVVGANVLTF. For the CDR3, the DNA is TGTGCCAGCAGTGTTAAAACAGGAGTAGTGGGGGCCAACGTCCTGACTTTC.

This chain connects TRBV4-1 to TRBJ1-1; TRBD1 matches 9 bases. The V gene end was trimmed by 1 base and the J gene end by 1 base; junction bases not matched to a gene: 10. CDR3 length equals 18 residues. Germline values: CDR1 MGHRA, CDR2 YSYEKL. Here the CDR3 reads CASSQAGQGFARNTEAFF. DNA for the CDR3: TGCGCCAGCAGCCAAGCGGGACAGGGATTCGCAAGGAACACTGAAGCTTTCTTT.

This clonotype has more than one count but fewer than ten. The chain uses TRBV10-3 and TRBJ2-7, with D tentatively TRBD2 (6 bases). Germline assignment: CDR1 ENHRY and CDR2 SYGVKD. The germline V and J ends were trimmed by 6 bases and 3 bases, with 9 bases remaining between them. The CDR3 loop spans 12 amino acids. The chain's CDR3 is CAISGSDYEQYF. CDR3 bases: TGTGCCATCAGCGGGAGCGACTACGAGCAGTACTTC.

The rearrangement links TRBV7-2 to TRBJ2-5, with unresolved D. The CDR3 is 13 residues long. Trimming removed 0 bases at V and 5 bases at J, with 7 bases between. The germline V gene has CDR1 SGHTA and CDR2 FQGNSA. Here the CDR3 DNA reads TGTGCCAGCAGCTTAGCGCCTGCGGAGACCCAGTACTTC. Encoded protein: CASSLAPAETQYF.

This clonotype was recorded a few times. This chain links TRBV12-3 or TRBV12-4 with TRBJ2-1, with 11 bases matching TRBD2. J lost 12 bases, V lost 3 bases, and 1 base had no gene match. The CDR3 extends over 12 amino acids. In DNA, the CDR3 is TGTGCCAGCAGTTTCGGGACTAGCGGGCAGTTCTTC. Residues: CASSFGTSGQFF.

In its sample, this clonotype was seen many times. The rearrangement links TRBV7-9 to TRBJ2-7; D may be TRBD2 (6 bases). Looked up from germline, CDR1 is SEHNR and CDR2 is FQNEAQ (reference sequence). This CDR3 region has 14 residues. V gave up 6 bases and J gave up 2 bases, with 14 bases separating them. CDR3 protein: CASSTMEGAYEQYF. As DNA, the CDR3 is TGTGCCAGCAGTACGATGGAGGGCGCCTACGAGCAGTACTTC. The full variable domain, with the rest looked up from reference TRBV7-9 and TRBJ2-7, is DTGVSQNPRHKITKRGQNVTFRCDPISEHNRLYWYRQTLGQGPEFLTYFQNEAQLEKSRLLSDRFSAERPKGSFSTLEIQRTEQGDSAMYLCASSTMEGAYEQYFGPGTRLTVT.

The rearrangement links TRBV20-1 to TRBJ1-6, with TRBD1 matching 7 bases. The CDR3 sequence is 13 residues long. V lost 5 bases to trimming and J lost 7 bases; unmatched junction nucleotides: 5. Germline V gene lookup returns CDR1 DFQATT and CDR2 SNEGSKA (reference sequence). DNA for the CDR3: TGCAGTGCTCCGGGACAGACGAATTCACCCCTCCACTTT. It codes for CSAPGQTNSPLHF.

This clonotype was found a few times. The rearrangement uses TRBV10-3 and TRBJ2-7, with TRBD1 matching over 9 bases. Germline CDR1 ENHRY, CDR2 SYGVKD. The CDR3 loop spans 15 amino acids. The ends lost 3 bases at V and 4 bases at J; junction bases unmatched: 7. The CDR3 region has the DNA TGTGCCATCAGTGAAGCTCCGGGACAGGGTTACGAGCAGTACTTC. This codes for CAISEAPGQGYEQYF.

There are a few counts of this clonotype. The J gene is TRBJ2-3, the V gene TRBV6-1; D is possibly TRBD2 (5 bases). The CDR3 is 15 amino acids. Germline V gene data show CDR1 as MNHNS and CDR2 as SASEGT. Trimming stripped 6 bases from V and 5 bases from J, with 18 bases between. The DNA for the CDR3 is TGTGCCAGCAGGAGAGCGGTCCCTAGGGAAGATACGCAGTATTTT. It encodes CASRRAVPREDTQYF.